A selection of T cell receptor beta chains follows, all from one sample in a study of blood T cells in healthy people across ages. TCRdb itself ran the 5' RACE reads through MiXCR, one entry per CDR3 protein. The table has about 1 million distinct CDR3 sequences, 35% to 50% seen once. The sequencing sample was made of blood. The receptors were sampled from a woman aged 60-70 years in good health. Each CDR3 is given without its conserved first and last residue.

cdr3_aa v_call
ASSLVGTSTDTQY TRBV7-2
ASSSPPGLAGVEQF TRBV27
SFENRDRGINEQF TRBV29-1
ASSLDVNTGELF TRBV7-9
ASSSRAGGSNEQF TRBV5-1
SVDSGNTGELF TRBV29-1
ASSAGLAGGTQY TRBV6-2/TRBV6-3
ASSFWTSGYEQY TRBV7-2
ASRQSGGRETQY TRBV6-5
SAQTGGSYNEQF TRBV20-1
ASSLEVGGRSYNEQF TRBV7-7
SVYIGNSYEQY TRBV29-1
ASSFLVGGGETQY TRBV6-2/TRBV6-3
ASRPGQTLYEQY TRBV7-9
SVEGQEQF TRBV29-1
ASSVAHNSPLH TRBV9
ASSQTSGSWNTQY TRBV11-2
AISESTGRGRNEQF TRBV10-3
ASSSTDRADTQY TRBV7-8
ASSPDRGYQETQY TRBV12-3/TRBV12-4
SVPAGVLETQY TRBV29-1
AIRDSNTDTQY TRBV10-3
ASSSDGPYEQY TRBV5-1
SVAGTSGRNYEQY TRBV29-1
ASSYQGQKETQY TRBV7-8
AGSLGVGEQY TRBV27
ASRGLTNTGELF TRBV7-9
SVVWGMAKNIQY TRBV29-1
VSSKNPGGKGMNTEAF TRBV21-1
AISESLDSYEQY TRBV10-3
ASSHSRSSSYNSPLH TRBV3-1